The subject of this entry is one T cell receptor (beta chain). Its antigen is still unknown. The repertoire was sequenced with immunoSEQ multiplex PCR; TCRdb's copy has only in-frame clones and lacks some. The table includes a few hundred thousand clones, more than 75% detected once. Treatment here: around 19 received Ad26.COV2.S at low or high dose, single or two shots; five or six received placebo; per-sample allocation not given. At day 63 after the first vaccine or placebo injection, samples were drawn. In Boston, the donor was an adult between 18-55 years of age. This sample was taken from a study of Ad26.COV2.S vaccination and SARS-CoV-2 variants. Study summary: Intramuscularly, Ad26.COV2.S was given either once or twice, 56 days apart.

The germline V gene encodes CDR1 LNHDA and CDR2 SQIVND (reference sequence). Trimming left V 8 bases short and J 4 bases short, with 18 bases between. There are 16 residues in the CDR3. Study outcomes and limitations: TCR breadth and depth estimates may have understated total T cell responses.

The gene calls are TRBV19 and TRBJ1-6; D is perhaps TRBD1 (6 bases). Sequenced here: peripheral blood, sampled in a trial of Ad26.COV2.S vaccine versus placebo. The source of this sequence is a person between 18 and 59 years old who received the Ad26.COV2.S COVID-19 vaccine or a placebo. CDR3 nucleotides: TGTGCCAGTTCGCCGGTGAGGGGGGGGTATAATTCACCCCTCCACTTT. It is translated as CASSPVRGGYNSPLHF.